This T cell receptor (beta chain) was identified during a study of blood T cell repertoires in COVID-19 (dated by TCRdb to 2018 to 2021). With respect to the entire study: The collaborator samples originated in the United States, Italy and Spain and spanned the acute and convalescent phases of COVID-19. A freely available public database, intended as a resource for researchers studying the immune response to SARS-CoV-2, is where the repertoires were released. Deeply sampled blood TCRbeta repertoires from subjects exposed to, actively infected with, or recovered from COVID-19 were included in the dataset. The samples were drawn from the first 160 participants of the ongoing ImmuneRACE study and from some 1,300 subjects provided by 6 global collaborators. The prospective study material was composed of cDNA or gDNA derived from T cells, B-cell-depleted T cells, or PBMCs. Where available, HLA class I and class II types were taken from metadata supplied by the sample provider and were not determined by assay-based typing. A de-identified subject ID, COVID-19 status, age in years and sex were almost always included in the sample metadata. Findings and caveats that apply to the study as a whole: The quantity of clinical and demographic metadata differed by source and by participant and was supplied without curation.

Participants in the prospective study were enrolled through a virtual design, were aged about 18 to 90 years, and lived in roughly 25 United States geographic areas. In the prospective study, cohorts were assigned on the basis of participant-reported clinical history obtained from a screening survey and a study questionnaire. Each participant in the prospective study had whole blood, serum and a nasopharyngeal or oropharyngeal swab collected by mobile phlebotomists. Over a roughly 2-month period, participants in the prospective study had the option of providing additional blood draws and questionnaires. Before DNA extraction, blood samples from the prospective study were shipped at room temperature or frozen. Looking up the germline V gene yields CDR1 SGHTA and CDR2 FQGTGA. V and J lose 5 bases and 1 base, and a span of 11 bases separates them. Including cysteine and phenylalanine, the CDR3 has 15 amino acids. CDR3 DNA only is kept here, 45 bases in frame from base 1.

Points on this clone: Its antigen remains unidentified. No base quality information exists; no much larger clone differs at one position.

TCRbeta CDR3 regions were amplified from genomic DNA using the immunoSEQ Assay, a bias-controlled multiplex PCR. As for how the authors treated the data: The number of nucleated cells in each sample was estimated from the amplification of reference gene primers within the assay. To quantify the absolute abundance of each unique TCRbeta CDR3 rearrangement, sequence reads were collapsed and filtered. For each sample, productive Simpson clonality was calculated as the square root of Simpson's diversity index over productive rearrangements. In TCRdb, the immuneACCESS table is reduced to in-frame sequences with V and J assigned. These tables do not hold every clone; where another copy was compared, an unresolved V gene accounts for under half, and the others remain unexplained. Clonal size and the V and J genes are those of that table, whereas D and trimming came from the DNA. The sample table shows 300,000 to 400,000 clones, and 88% are seen once. Approximately 1% of the sample belongs to the ten largest clones.

The rearrangement joined TRBV7-3 to TRBJ2-2, with the D gene call left open. Material for sequencing was PBMCs or T cells enriched from blood (not recorded which). The sequence came from a woman aged 25 to 45 with acute COVID-19. The CDR3 region reads CASSRTSLNTGELFF. The DNA reads TGTGCCAGCAGCCGTACTTCTCTGAACACCGGGGAGCTGTTTTTT.